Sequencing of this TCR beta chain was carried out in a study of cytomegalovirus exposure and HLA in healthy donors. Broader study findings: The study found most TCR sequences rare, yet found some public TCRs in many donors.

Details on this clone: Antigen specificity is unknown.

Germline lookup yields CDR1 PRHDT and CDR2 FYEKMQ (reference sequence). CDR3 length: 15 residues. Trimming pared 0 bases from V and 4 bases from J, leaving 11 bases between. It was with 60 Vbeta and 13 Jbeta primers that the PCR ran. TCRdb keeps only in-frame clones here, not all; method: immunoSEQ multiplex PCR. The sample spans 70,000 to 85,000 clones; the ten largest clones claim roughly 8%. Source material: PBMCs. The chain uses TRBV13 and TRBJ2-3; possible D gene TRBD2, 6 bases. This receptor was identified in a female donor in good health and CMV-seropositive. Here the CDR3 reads CASSLGLGSADTQYF. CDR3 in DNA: TGTGCCAGCAGCTTAGGACTCGGGAGCGCAGATACGCAGTATTTT.